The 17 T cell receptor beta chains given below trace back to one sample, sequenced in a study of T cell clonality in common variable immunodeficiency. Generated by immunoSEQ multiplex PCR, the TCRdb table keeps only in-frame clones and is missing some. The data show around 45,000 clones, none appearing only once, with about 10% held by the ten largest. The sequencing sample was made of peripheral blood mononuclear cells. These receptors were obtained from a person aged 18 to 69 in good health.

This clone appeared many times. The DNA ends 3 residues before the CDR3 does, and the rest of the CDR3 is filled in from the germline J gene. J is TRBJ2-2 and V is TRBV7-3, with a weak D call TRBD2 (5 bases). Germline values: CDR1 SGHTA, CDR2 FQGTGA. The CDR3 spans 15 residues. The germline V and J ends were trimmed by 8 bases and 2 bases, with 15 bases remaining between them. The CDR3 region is CASRRGMVNTGELFF. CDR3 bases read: TGTGCCAGCCGCCGGGGTATGGTCAACACCGGGGAG. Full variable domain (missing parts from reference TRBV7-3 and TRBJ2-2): GAGVSQTPSNKVTEKGKYVELRCDPISGHTALYWYRQSLGQGPEFLIYFQGTGAADDSGLPNDRFFAVRPEGSVSTLKIQRTERGDSAVYLCASRRGMVNTGELFFGEGSRLTVL.

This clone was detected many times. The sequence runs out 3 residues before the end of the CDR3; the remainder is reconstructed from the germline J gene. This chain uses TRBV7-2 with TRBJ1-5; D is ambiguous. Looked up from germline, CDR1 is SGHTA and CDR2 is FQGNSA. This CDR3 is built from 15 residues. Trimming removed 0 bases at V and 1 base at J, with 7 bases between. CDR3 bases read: TGTGCCAGCAGCTTAGCAATAGGGAGCAATCAGCCC. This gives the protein CASSLAIGSNQP. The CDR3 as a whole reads CASSLAIGSNQPQHF. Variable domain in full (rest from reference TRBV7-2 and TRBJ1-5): GAGVSQSPSNKVTEKGKDVELRCDPISGHTALYWYRQSLGQGLEFLIYFQGNSAPDKSGLPSDRFSAERTGGSVSTLTIQRTQQEDSAVYLCASSLAIGSNQPQHFGDGTRLSIL.

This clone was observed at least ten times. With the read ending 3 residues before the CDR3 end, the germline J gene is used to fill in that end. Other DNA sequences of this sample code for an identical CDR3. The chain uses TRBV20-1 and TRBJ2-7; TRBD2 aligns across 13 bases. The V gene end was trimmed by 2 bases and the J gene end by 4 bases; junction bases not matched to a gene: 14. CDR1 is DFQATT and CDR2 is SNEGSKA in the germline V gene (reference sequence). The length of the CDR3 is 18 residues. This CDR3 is CSARRTSGSLGRGYEQYF. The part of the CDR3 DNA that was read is TGCAGTGCTAGACGGACTAGCGGGAGTCTCGGAAGAGGATACGAG.

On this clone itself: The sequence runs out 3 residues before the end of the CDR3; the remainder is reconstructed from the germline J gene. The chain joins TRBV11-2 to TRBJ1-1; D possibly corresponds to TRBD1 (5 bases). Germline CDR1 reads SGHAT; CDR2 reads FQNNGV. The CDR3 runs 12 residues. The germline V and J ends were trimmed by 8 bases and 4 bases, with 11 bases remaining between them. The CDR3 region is CASREGPTEAFF. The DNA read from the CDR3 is TGTGCCAGCCGGGAGGGGCCCACTGAA.

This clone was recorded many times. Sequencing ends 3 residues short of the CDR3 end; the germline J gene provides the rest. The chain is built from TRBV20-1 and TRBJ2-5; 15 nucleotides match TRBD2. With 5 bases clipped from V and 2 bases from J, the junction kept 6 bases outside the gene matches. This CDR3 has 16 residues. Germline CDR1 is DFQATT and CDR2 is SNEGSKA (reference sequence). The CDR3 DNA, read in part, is TGCAGTGCTGAGACGGGACTAGCGGGGGGACAAGAGACC. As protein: CSAETGLAGGQET. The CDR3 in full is CSAETGLAGGQETQYF.

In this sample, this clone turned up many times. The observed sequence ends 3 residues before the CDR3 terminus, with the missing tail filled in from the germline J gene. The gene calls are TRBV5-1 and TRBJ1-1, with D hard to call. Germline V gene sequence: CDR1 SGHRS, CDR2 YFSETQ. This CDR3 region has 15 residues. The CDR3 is CASSSALDGEKVAFF. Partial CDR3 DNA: TGCGCCAGCAGCTCAGCCCTTGACGGGGAGAAGGTA. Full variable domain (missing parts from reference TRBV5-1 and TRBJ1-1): KAGVTQTPRYLIKTRGQQVTLSCSPISGHRSVSWYQQTPGQGLQFLFEYFSETQRNKGNFPGRFSGRQFSNSRSEMNVSTLELGDSALYLCASSSALDGEKVAFFGQGTRLTVV.

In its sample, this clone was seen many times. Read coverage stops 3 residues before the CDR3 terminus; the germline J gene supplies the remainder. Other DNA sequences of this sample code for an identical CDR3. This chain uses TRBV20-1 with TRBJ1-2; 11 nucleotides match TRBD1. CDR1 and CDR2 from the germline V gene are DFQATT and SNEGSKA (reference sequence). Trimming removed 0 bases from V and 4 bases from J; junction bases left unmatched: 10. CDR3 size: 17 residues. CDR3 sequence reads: CSARDSKGQGGVYGYTF. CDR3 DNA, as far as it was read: TGCAGTGCTAGAGATTCGAAGGGACAGGGGGGAGTCTATGGC.

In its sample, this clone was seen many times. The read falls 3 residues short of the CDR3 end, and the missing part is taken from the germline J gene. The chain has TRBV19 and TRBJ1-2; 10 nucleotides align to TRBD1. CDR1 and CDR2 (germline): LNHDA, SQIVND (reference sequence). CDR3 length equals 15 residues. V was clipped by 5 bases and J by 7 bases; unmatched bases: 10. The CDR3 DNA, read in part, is TGTGCCAGTAGTTTCTCAGGACAGGGGGGGTCTGGC. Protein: CASSFSGQGGSG. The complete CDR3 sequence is CASSFSGQGGSGYTF.

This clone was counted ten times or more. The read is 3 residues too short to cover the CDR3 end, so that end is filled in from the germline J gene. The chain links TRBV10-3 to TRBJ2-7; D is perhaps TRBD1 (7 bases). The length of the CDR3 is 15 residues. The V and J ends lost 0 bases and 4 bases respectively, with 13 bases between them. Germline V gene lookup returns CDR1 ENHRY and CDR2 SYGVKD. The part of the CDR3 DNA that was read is TGTGCCATCAGTGAGTCTGGGCAGGGGGGTTACGAG. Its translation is CAISESGQGGYE. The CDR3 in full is CAISESGQGGYEQYF.

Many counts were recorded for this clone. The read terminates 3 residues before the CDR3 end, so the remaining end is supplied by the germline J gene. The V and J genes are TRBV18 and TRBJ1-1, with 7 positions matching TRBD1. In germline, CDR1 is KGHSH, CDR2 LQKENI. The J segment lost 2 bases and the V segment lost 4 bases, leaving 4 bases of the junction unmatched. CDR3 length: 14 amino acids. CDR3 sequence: CASSRQGLNTEAFF. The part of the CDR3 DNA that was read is TGTGCCAGCTCACGACAGGGATTAAACACTGAA.

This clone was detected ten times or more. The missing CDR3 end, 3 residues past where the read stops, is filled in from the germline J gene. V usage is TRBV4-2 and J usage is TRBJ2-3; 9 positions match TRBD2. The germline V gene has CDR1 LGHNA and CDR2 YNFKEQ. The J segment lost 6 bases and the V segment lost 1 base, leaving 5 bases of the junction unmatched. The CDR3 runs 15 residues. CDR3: CASSQGLAGADTQYF. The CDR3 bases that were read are TGTGCCAGCAGCCAAGGATTAGCGGGAGCTGATACG.

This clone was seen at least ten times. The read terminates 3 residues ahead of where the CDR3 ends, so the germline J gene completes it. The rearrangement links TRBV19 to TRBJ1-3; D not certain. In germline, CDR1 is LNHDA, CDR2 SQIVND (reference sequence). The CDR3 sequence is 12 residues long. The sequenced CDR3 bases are TGTGGAGCAGGACTCTCTGGAAACACC. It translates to CGAGLSGNT. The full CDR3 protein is CGAGLSGNTIYF.

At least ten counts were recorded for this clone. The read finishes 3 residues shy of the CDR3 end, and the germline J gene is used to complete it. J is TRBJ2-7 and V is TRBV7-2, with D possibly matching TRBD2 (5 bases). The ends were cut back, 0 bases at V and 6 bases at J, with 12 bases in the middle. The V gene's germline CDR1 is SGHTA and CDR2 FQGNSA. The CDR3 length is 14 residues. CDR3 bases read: TGTGCCAGCAGCTTAGCGCAAGGCGGGTTCGAG. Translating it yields CASSLAQGGFE. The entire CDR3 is CASSLAQGGFEQYF.

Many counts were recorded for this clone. The CDR3 sequence is CASSLAGRGSSYNEQFF. The CDR3 DNA, read in part, is TGTGCCAGCAGCTTAGCGGGACGGGGGAGCTCCTACAATGAG. The rearrangement links TRBV7-2 to TRBJ2-1, with D possibly TRBD2 on 6 matching bases. The CDR3 end lies 3 residues beyond the end of the read and is filled in from the germline J gene. The CDR3 is 17 residues long. Between the trimmed V and J ends, which lost 0 bases and 0 bases, there was a span of 12 bases. In germline, CDR1 is SGHTA, CDR2 FQGNSA.

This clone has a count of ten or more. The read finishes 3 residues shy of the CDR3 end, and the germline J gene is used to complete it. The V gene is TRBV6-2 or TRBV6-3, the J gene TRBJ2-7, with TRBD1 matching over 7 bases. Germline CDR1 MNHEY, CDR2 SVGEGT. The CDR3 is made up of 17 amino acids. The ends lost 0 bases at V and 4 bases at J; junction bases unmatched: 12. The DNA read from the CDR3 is TGTGCCAGCAGTTACTCGTTACAGTCGGGACAGCCTTACGAG. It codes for CASSYSLQSGQPYE. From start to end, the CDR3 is CASSYSLQSGQPYEQYF.

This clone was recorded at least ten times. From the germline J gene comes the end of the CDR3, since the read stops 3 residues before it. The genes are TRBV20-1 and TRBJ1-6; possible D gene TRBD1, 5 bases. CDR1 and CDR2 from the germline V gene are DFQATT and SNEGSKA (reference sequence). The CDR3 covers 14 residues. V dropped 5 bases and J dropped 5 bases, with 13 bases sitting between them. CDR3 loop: CSAHTPGDNSPLHF. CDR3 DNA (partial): TGCAGTGCTCATACACCGGGGGATAATTCACCC.

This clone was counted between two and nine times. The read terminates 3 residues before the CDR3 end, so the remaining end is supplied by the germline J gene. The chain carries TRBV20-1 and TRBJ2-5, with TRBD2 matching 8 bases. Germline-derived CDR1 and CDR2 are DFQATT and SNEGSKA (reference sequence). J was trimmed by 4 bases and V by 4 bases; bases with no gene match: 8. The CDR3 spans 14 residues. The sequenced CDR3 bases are TGCAGTGCTACCACCGGCGGGGGGAGAGAGACC. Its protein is CSATTGGGRET. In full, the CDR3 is CSATTGGGRETQYF.